This TCR beta chain was retrieved from a study of T cell repertoires in cytomegalovirus infection. Study results and caveats: Totalled public TCR beta family frequency picked out people who carried CMV plus the relevant HLA.

Concerning this clonotype itself: Antigen: not known.

TCRdb independently ran MiXCR on the reads; one entry per CDR3 protein. The sample shows 300,000 or so distinct CDR3 sequences, 25% of them seen only once. The CDR3 spans 13 residues. From germline, CDR1 is KGHDR and CDR2 SFDVKD. V gave up 3 bases and J gave up 5 bases, with 9 bases separating them. V and J are TRBV24-1 and TRBJ1-1; D gene ambiguous. The source is a human donor in good health (CMV status not recorded). Some clones in this sample may be carry-over from other donors' samples. Sequences were obtained from PBMCs. CDR3 protein: CATSDGPWTEAFF. For the CDR3, the DNA is TGTGCCACCAGTGATGGGCCCTGGACTGAAGCTTTCTTT.